This T cell receptor beta chain appears in the sequencing data of a study of identical twins. The CDR3 is 13 amino acids. V was clipped by 1 base and J by 5 bases; unmatched bases: 2. In germline, CDR1 is SQVTM, CDR2 ANQGSEA. TCRdb processed the 5' RACE reads anew with MiXCR; each CDR3 protein has one entry. The sample consists of hundreds of thousands of distinct CDR3 sequences, about 20% of them appearing once. This clonotype was seen at least ten times. These data were also reused for a study on T cells expressing NK-cell markers.

Sequenced material: PBMCs. This TCR was sampled from a woman between 18 and 29 years old in good health. The chain has TRBV29-1 and TRBJ1-2, with 9 bases fitting TRBD1. As DNA, the CDR3 is TGCAGCGTTGAAGGGGGACAGGGATATGGCTACACCTTC. It specifies CSVEGGQGYGYTF. Filled out from reference TRBV29-1 and TRBJ1-2, the complete variable domain reads SAVISQKPSRDICQRGTSLTIQCQVDSQVTMMFWYRQQPGQSLTLIATANQGSEATYESGFVIDKFPISRPNLTFSTLTVSNMSPEDSSIYLCSVEGGQGYGYTFGSGTRLTVV.